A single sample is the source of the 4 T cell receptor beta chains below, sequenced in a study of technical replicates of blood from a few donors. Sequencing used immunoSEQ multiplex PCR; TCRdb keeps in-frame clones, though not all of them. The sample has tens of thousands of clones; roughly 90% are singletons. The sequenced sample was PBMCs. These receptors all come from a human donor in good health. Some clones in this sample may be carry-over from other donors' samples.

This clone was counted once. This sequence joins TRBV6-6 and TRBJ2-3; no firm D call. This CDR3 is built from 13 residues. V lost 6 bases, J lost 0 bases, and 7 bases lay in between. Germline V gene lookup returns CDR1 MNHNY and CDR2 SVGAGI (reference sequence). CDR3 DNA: TGTGCCAGCAGAACATTAAGCACAGATACGCAGTATTTT. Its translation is CASRTLSTDTQYF.

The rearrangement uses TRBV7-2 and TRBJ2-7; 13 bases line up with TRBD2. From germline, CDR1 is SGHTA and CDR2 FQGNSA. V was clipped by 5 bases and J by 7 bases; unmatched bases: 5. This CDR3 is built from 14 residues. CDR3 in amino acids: CASSGTSGAREQYF. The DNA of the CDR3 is TGTGCCAGCAGCGGGACTAGCGGGGCGAGGGAGCAGTACTTC.

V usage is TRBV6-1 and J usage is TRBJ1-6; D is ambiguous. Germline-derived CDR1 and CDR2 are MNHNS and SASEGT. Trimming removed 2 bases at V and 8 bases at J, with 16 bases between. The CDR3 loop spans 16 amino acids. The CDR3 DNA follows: TGTGCCAGCAGTGAACGGGAGGGCGTAGGTCATTCACCCCTCCACTTT. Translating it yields CASSEREGVGHSPLHF.

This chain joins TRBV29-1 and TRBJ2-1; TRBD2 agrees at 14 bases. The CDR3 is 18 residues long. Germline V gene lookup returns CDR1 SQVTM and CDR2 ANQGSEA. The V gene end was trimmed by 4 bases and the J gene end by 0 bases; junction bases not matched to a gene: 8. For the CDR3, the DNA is TGCAGCGTTGCCGGGACTAGCGGGGGCCTGAGCTCCTACAATGAGCAGTTCTTC. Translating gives CSVAGTSGGLSSYNEQFF.